Listed below are T cell receptor beta chains from one sample, sequenced in a study of blood T cells in healthy people across ages. TCRdb re-called the 5' RACE reads with MiXCR, one entry per CDR3 protein. The sample yields around 900,000 distinct CDR3 sequences, about 51% seen once. The sample was blood. All receptors derive from a woman aged 60-70 years in good health. Each CDR3 is given without its conserved first and last residue. Clone sizes are given selectively: once, few, many, or a class where the clone is expanded.

CDR3,J,V,size
ASSSTGERFWYGYT,TRBJ1-2,TRBV7-9,-
ASSTTSGSGTQY,TRBJ2-5,TRBV5-1,-
ASSVGTGGSEQY,TRBJ2-7,TRBV9,-
ASSPLGPARPQETQY,TRBJ2-5,TRBV12-3/TRBV12-4,-
SASVLGRVAEQF,TRBJ2-1,TRBV20-1,few
ASSKSGTRADTQY,TRBJ2-3,TRBV28,few
ASSLGTGAGNTIY,TRBJ1-3,TRBV7-8,-
ASSPPTSGRAFRF,TRBJ2-1,TRBV6-6,few
SARGLGGYGYT,TRBJ1-2,TRBV20-1,few
ASSPGWLARNNEQF,TRBJ2-1,TRBV4-1,-
ASSLGGVSYNEQY,-,TRBV28,-
ASSIPPADTQY,TRBJ2-3,TRBV28,-
SLGEGRRREQY,-,TRBV29-1,-
ASRTNRDNSYEQY,TRBJ2-7,TRBV10-2,once
ASSLGGIFVNEQF,TRBJ2-1,TRBV11-2,few
SVVKTRDLHYEQY,TRBJ2-7,TRBV29-1,-
ASSGGQSGILTGELF,TRBJ2-2,TRBV9,-
SARPPADYNEQF,TRBJ2-1,TRBV20-1,-
SVEGLTSLEGNEQF,TRBJ2-1,TRBV29-1,-
ASSYRINQPQH,TRBJ1-5,TRBV6-6,-
ASSFLSGITTYEQY,TRBJ2-7,TRBV5-1,-
SATLAGGRANEQF,TRBJ2-1,TRBV20-1,many